The clone carrying this TCR beta chain was seen only once. What it binds is unknown. This sample is part of a study of T cell responses to AZD1222 COVID-19 vaccine. Points from the study as a whole: Baseline serology detected seropositivity in only six or seven AZD1222 recipients. With dominance at 160-218 and 743-854, vaccine-associated CD4 TCRs spanned spike. The peak T cell response came first, and repertoires were sampled only after it.

V shed 6 bases and J 7 bases; nucleotides not matched to a gene: 7. Germline V gene data show CDR1 as ENHRY and CDR2 as SYGVKD. The CDR3 runs 13 residues. Only in-frame clones appear in the TCRdb table, and some are missing; sequencing was by immunoSEQ multiplex PCR. This sample yields 120,000 to 150,000 clones, of which approximately 90% are seen a single time; approximately 5.1% belongs to the top ten. The material was peripheral blood, obtained on day 0 of AZD1222 vaccination. The receptor's source is an adult in good health. This rearrangement joins TRBV10-3 to TRBJ2-7, with 9 bases lining up with TRBD1. The DNA for the CDR3 is TGTGCCATCAGCGTACAGGGGGCTGGAGAGCAGTACTTC. Amino acid sequence: CAISVQGAGEQYF.